The TCR beta chain under discussion was sequenced for a study of Tregs in tolerant kidney transplant recipients. Points from the study as a whole: Donor-specific Treg expansion exceeded global Treg expansion in tolerant patients, suggesting antigen drive.

This clone was seen once. The target antigen is unknown. TCRdb keeps only in-frame clones here, not all; method: immunoSEQ multiplex PCR. The sample lists 75,000 to 85,000 clones, less than 95% occurring once. The CDR3 is made up of 16 amino acids. Looked up from germline, CDR1 is SGHRS and CDR2 is YFSETQ. V gave up 0 bases and J gave up 7 bases; unmatched junction bases: 11. The source material was Tregs from blood, sampled before the transplant. The chain is built from TRBV5-1 and TRBJ2-7; 9 nucleotides line up with TRBD2. The receptor's source is a human donor who received a combined kidney and bone marrow transplant. The CDR3 is CASSLGGAGGAGEQYF. As DNA, the CDR3 is TGCGCCAGCAGCTTGGGGGGAGCGGGAGGCGCGGGGGAGCAGTACTTC.